This entry lists 5 T cell receptor beta chains sequenced from one sample in a study of Ad26.COV2.S vaccination and SARS-CoV-2 variants (dated by TCRdb to about 2021). The intended sense of this specimen's time point label: individuals recovered from natural SARS-CoV-2 infection. Library preparation employed the immunoSEQ multiplex PCR assay. In TCRdb, the immuneACCESS table is reduced to in-frame sequences with V and J assigned. These tables do not hold every clone; where another copy was compared, an unresolved V gene accounts for under half, and the others remain unexplained. This sample holds some 45,000 clones; 65% to 90% were observed only once. The ten largest clones add up to roughly 45% of the sample. Sequencing was performed on peripheral blood, taken after recovery from COVID-19. Receptors originate from a human donor who had recovered from COVID-19.

V is TRBV3-1 (or the pseudogene TRBV3-2) and J is TRBJ1-2; weak D call: TRBD1 (5 bases). CDR3 length: 14 amino acids. The germline V gene encodes CDR1 LGHDT and CDR2 YNNKEL (reference sequence). V was shortened by 4 bases and J by 0 bases, with 9 bases between the two germline ends. This CDR3 is CASSPTDPNYGYTF. The DNA of the CDR3 is TGTGCCAGCAGCCCGACAGACCCTAACTATGGCTACACCTTC.

This chain joins TRBV2 and TRBJ2-7; TRBD1 agrees at 11 bases. CDR3 length equals 13 residues. Trimming at V came to 11 bases and at J to 4 bases, leaving 7 bases not matched to a gene. Germline CDR1 is SNHLY and CDR2 is FYNNEI. CDR3 nucleotides: TGTGCCGGTTCGGACAGGGGGCCGTACGAGCAGTACTTC. This sequence encodes CAGSDRGPYEQYF.

This rearrangement joins TRBV28 to TRBJ2-1, with D hard to call. CDR1 is MDHEN, CDR2 SYDVKM, per germline. The CDR3 covers 15 residues. Trimming shortened V by 5 bases and J by 4 bases, and 15 bases separated the two germline ends. CDR3 DNA: TGTGCCAGCAGTCGCCTGGGCGTGGGGTACAATGAGCAGTTCTTC. Its protein product is CASSRLGVGYNEQFF.

The chain recombines TRBV5-4 with TRBJ2-3; a possible D gene is TRBD2 (8 bases). Trimming took off 2 bases at V and 3 bases at J, with 16 bases between the two ends. CDR3 length equals 16 residues. Germline V gene data show CDR1 as SGHNT and CDR2 as YYREEE (reference sequence). Here the CDR3 reads CASSFGGAGGTDTQYF. DNA for the CDR3: TGTGCCAGCAGCTTCGGGGGGGCAGGGGGGACAGATACGCAGTATTTT.

The chain links TRBV19 to TRBJ1-3, with D perhaps TRBD1 (5 bases). The CDR3 is 12 residues long. Trimming pared 6 bases from V and 6 bases from J, leaving 9 bases between. Germline-derived CDR1 and CDR2 are LNHDA and SQIVND (reference sequence). The CDR3 region has the DNA TGTGCCAGTAGGTCAGGGATAAACACCATATATTTT. Amino acid sequence: CASRSGINTIYF.